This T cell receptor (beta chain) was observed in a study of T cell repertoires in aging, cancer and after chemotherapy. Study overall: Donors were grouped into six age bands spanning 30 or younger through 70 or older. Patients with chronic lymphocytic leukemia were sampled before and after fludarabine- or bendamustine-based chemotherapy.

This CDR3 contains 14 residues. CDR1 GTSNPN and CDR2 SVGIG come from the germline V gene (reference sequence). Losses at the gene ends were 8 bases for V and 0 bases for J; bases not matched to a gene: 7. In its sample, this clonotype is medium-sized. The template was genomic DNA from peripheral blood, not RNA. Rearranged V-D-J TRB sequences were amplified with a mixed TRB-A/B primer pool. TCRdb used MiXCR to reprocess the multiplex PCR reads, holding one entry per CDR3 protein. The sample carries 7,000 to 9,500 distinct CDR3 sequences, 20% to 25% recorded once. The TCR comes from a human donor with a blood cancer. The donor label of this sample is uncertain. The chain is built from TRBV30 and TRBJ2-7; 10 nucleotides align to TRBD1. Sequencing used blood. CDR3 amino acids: CAGDRDRGSYEQYF. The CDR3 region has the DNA TGTGCCGGAGACCGGGACAGGGGCTCCTACGAGCAGTACTTC.